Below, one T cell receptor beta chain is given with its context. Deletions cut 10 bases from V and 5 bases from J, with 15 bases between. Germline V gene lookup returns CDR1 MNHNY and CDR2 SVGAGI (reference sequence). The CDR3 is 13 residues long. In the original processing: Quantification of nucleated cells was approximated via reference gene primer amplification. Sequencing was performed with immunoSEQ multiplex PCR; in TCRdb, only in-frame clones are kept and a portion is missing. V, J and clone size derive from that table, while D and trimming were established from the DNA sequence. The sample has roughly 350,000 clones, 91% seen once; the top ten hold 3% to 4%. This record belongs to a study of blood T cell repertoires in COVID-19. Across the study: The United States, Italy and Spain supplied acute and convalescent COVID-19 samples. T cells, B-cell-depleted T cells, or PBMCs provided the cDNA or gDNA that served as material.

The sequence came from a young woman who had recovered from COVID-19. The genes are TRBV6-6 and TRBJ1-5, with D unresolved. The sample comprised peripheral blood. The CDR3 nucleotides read TGTGCCACGCTAGTGCAGCTTCATCAGCCCCAGCATTTT. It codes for CATLVQLHQPQHF.